This T cell receptor (beta chain) derives from a study of T cells in Graves' hyperthyroidism and ophthalmopathy. Findings of the study overall: The authors' 13 V-J model separated ophthalmopathy from stable hyperthyroidism.

A NOSPECS grade of at least 4, a Clinical Activity Score of at least 3 and duration under 3 months were recorded in ophthalmopathy patients. The V gene end was trimmed by 8 bases and the J gene end by 3 bases; junction bases not matched to a gene: 13. CDR1 and CDR2 (germline): SNHLY, FYNNEI. This CDR3 has 16 residues. This clonotype has ten or more counts. Its target is not known. There were TCR beta CDR3 regions amplified from RNA transcripts. TCR CDR3 regions were first amplified by RT-PCR with HTBI primers. TCRdb reanalysed the multiplex PCR reads using MiXCR and keeps one entry per CDR3 protein. The sample consists of 490,000 or so distinct CDR3 sequences, 15% to 20% of them appearing once.

Sequenced: blood. The rearrangement links TRBV2 to TRBJ2-7; 10 bases line up with TRBD2. This clonotype originated in a woman in her 30s with Graves' ophthalmopathy. The CDR3 is CASEETGTSASYEQYF. In nucleotides, the CDR3 is TGTGCCAGCGAGGAGACCGGGACTAGCGCCAGCTACGAGCAGTACTTC.